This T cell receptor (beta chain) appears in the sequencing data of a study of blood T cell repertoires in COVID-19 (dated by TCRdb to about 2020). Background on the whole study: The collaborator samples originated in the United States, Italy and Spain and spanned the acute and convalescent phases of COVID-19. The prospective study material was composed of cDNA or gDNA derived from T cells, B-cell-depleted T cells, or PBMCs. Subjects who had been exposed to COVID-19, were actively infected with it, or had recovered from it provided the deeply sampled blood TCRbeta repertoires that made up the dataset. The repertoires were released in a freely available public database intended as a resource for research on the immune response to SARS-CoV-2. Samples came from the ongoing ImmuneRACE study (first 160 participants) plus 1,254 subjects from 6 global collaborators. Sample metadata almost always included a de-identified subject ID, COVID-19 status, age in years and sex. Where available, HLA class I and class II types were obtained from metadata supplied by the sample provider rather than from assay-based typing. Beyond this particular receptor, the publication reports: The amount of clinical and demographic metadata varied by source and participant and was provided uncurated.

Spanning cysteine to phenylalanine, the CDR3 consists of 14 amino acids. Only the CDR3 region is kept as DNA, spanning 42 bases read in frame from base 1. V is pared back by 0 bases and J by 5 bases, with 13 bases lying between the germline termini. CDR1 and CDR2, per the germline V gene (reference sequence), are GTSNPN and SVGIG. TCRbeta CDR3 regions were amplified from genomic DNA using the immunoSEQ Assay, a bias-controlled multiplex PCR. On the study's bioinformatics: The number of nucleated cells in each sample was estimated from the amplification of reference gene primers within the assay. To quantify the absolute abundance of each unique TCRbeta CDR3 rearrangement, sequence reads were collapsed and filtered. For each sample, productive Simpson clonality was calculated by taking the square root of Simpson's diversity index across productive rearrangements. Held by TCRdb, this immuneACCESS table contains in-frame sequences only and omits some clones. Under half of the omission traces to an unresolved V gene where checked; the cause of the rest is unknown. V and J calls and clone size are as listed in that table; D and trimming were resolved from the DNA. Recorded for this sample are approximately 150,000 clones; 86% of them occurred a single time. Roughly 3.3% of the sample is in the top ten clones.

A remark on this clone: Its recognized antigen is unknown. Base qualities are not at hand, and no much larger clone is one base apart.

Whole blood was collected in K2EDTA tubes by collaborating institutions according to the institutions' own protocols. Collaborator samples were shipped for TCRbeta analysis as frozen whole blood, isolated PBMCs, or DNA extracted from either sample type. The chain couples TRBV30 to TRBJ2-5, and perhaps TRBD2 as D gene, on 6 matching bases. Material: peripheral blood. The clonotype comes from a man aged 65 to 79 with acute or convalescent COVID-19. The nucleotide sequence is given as TGTGCCTGGAGTGTTGGAGGGGATGGCGAGACCCAGTACTTC. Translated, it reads CAWSVGGDGETQYF.